The 12 T cell receptor beta chains presented below share a single source sample, sequenced in a study of blood T cell repertoires in COVID-19. The assay was immunoSEQ multiplex PCR, and TCRdb's table has in-frame clones only and misses some. The repertoire holds 70,000 to 80,000 clones, with roughly three quarters as singletons. Sample: peripheral blood. All receptors come from a human donor in a cohort sampled during active COVID-19.

This chain links TRBV6-5 with TRBJ1-5; TRBD1 matches 7 bases. Germline V gene lookup returns CDR1 MNHEY and CDR2 SVGAGI. The junction had 8 bases not matched to a gene; V was cut back by 7 bases and J by 2 bases. The CDR3 is made up of 15 amino acids. The CDR3 region is CASTQTGSGNQPQHF. The CDR3 nucleotides are TGTGCCAGCACCCAGACAGGGTCCGGCAATCAGCCCCAGCATTTT.

The chain is built from TRBV11-3 and TRBJ2-1, with 9 bases matching TRBD2. The CDR3 totals 20 residues. V lost 5 bases, J lost 4 bases, and 21 bases stayed unmatched. The V gene's germline CDR1 is SGHNT and CDR2 YENEEA. In DNA, the CDR3 is TGTGCCAGCAGCGGGGGGCTAGCGGGAAGCCCTATACCAGAGTACAATGAGCAGTTCTTC. Residues: CASSGGLAGSPIPEYNEQFF.

The chain employs TRBV7-9 and TRBJ1-1; 7 bases are a match to TRBD1. The CDR3 is 15 amino acids. Trimming cost V 5 bases and J 5 bases; bases outside gene matches: 11. Germline V CDR1 and CDR2: SEHNR, FQNEAQ (reference sequence). The CDR3 protein is CASSHRDSRWTEAFF. In DNA, the CDR3 is TGTGCCAGCAGCCACAGGGACAGCAGATGGACTGAAGCTTTCTTT.

The chain combines TRBV7-2 with TRBJ2-5; D remains unclear. Per germline, CDR1 SGHTA and CDR2 FQGNSA. The CDR3 length is 12 residues. Trimming took 5 bases from V and 0 from J, leaving 4 bases between them. CDR3 DNA: TGTGCCAGCAGCCGGTACCAAGAGACCCAGTACTTC. It translates to CASSRYQETQYF.

This chain links TRBV11-3 with TRBJ2-1; 11 bases map to TRBD2. The CDR3 spans 15 residues. The germline CDR1 and CDR2 sequences are SGHNT and YENEEA. Germline trimming cut 0 bases from V and 7 bases from J; bases unmatched to any gene: 2. The CDR3 here is CASSLELAGENEQFF. The CDR3 region has the DNA TGTGCCAGCAGCTTAGAACTAGCGGGAGAGAATGAGCAGTTCTTC.

The chain uses TRBV5-6 and TRBJ1-5; D is uncertain. V was cut by 0 bases and J by 0 bases, with 7 bases left in between. Germline CDR1 is SGHDT and CDR2 is YYEEEE. This CDR3 contains 15 residues. CDR3 sequence reads: CASSLAGTSNQPQHF. The CDR3 DNA reads as TGTGCCAGCAGCTTGGCAGGAACTAGCAATCAGCCCCAGCATTTT. The full variable domain, completed using reference TRBV5-6 and TRBJ1-5, is DAGVTQSPTHLIKTRGQQVTLRCSPKSGHDTVSWYQQALGQGPQFIFQYYEEEERQRGNFPDRFSGHQFPNYSSELNVNALLLGDSALYLCASSLAGTSNQPQHFGDGTRLSIL.

The rearrangement uses TRBV5-8 and TRBJ2-1; 11 bases line up with TRBD2. Trimming cost V 4 bases and J 6 bases; bases outside gene matches: 15. The CDR3 sequence is 18 residues long. The germline V gene has CDR1 SGHTS and CDR2 YDEGEE. In DNA, the CDR3 is TGTGCCAGCAGCCTGGGGGTATCCCTGACTAGCGGGGTCAATGAGCAGTTCTTC. It is translated as CASSLGVSLTSGVNEQFF. Full variable domain (remainder filled in from reference TRBV5-8 and TRBJ2-1): EAGVTQSPTHLIKTRGQQATLRCSPISGHTSVYWYQQALGLGLQFLLWYDEGEERNRGNFPPRFSGRQFPNYSSELNVNALELEDSALYLCASSLGVSLTSGVNEQFFGPGTRLTVL.

The genes are TRBV30 and TRBJ2-7, with a possible D match to TRBD2 (6 bases). CDR1 and CDR2 (germline): GTSNPN, SVGIG (reference sequence). Trimming stripped 6 bases from V and 0 bases from J, with 15 bases between. The CDR3 has 14 amino acids. The chain's CDR3 is CACPSVRNSYEQYF. The CDR3, as DNA: TGTGCCTGCCCTAGCGTACGGAACTCCTACGAGCAGTACTTC.

The chain is built from TRBV7-9 and TRBJ2-1, with D tentatively TRBD1 (6 bases). The CDR3 runs 15 residues. The V end lost 5 bases, the J end lost 7 bases, and 18 bases lay between the germline ends. The germline gives CDR1 SEHNR, CDR2 FQNEAQ (reference sequence). CDR3 DNA sequence: TGTGCCAGCAGCCAACAGGGAAATCGGAGGAATGAGCAGTTCTTC. This codes for CASSQQGNRRNEQFF.

The chain recombines TRBV19 with TRBJ1-2; a weak D match, TRBD1 (5 bases). CDR3 length: 12 residues. The germline V and J ends were trimmed by 4 bases and 6 bases, with 9 bases remaining between them. Looked up from germline, CDR1 is LNHDA and CDR2 is SQIVND (reference sequence). This CDR3 is CASSNRLNGYTF. In nucleotides, the CDR3 is TGTGCCAGTAGTAACAGGTTGAATGGCTACACCTTC.

There are a few counts of this clone. The V gene is TRBV6-5, the J gene TRBJ1-1, with 7 nucleotides matching TRBD1. The CDR3 is 14 amino acids. In germline, CDR1 is MNHEY, CDR2 SVGAGI. Trimming cost V 7 bases and J 6 bases; bases outside gene matches: 11. This CDR3 is CASNPTGQGAEAFF. The CDR3 DNA sequence: TGTGCCAGCAACCCAACGGGGCAGGGGGCTGAAGCTTTCTTT.

This clone has more than one count but fewer than ten. V is TRBV30 and J is TRBJ2-2; 12 bases align to TRBD2. The V and J ends lost 0 bases and 5 bases, in that order; junction bases with no gene match: 4. The CDR3 runs to 16 residues. Per the germline V gene, CDR1 is GTSNPN and CDR2 is SVGIG (reference sequence). The CDR3 region has the DNA TGTGCCTGGAGTGTAGGACTAGCGGGGCCTACCGGGGAGCTGTTTTTT. Translated: CAWSVGLAGPTGELFF.